What follows are 27 T cell receptor beta chains derived from one specimen sequenced in a study of cytomegalovirus exposure and HLA in healthy donors. The PCR was carried out with 60 Vbeta primers and 13 Jbeta primers. TCRdb keeps only in-frame clones here, not all; method: immunoSEQ multiplex PCR. Its clone listing holds about 43,000 clones. The sample taken for sequencing was PBMCs. These receptors came from a woman in her thirties in good health and CMV-seronegative.

This chain uses TRBV19 with TRBJ1-5, with TRBD1 matching over 10 bases. Germline assignment: CDR1 LNHDA and CDR2 SQIVND (reference sequence). The junction had 5 bases not matched to a gene; V was cut back by 6 bases and J by 3 bases. This CDR3 contains 15 residues. The CDR3 protein is CASRKDRGDNQPQHF. For the CDR3, the DNA is TGTGCCAGTAGAAAGGACAGGGGGGACAATCAGCCCCAGCATTTT.

The rearrangement uses TRBV9 and TRBJ2-7, with D maybe TRBD2 (6 bases). Trimming cost V 4 bases and J 5 bases, with 19 bases left between them. This CDR3 has 15 amino acids. CDR1 is SGDLS and CDR2 is YYNGEE in the germline V gene. The DNA of the CDR3 is TGTGCCAGCAGCCCACGGGACTCCCCGGGACACGAGCAGTACTTC. Residues: CASSPRDSPGHEQYF.

The rearrangement links TRBV28 to TRBJ2-7; D perhaps matches TRBD2 (6 bases). The germline gives CDR1 MDHEN, CDR2 SYDVKM. The CDR3 spans 18 residues. The germline V and J ends were trimmed by 4 bases and 3 bases, with 25 bases remaining between them. The CDR3: CASSSGSWASDNSYEQYF. In DNA, the CDR3 is TGTGCCAGCAGTTCCGGCTCATGGGCTAGCGACAATAGCTACGAGCAGTACTTC.

This chain uses TRBV5-8 with TRBJ2-1, with D possibly matching TRBD1 (7 bases). This CDR3 contains 14 residues. Germline CDR1 is SGHTS and CDR2 is YDEGEE. Trimming removed 5 bases from V and 8 bases from J, with 17 bases in between. CDR3 nucleotide sequence: TGTGCCAGCAGGCTGTTCGGAGGGACAGATGAGCAGTTCTTC. Translation gives CASRLFGGTDEQFF. Filled out from reference TRBV5-8 and TRBJ2-1, the complete variable domain reads EAGVTQSPTHLIKTRGQQATLRCSPISGHTSVYWYQQALGLGLQFLLWYDEGEERNRGNFPPRFSGRQFPNYSSELNVNALELEDSALYLCASRLFGGTDEQFFGPGTRLTVL.

The chain employs TRBV7-2 and TRBJ2-6; unclear D gene. Per the germline V gene, CDR1 is SGHTA and CDR2 is FQGNSA. The V gene lost 1 base and the J gene lost 0 bases, with 4 bases spanning the gap. The CDR3 loop spans 15 amino acids. CDR3 amino acids: CASSLGGSGANVLTF. CDR3 sequence (DNA): TGTGCCAGCAGCTTAGGCGGCTCTGGGGCCAACGTCCTGACTTTC.

The chain employs TRBV19 and TRBJ2-2, with TRBD2 matching over 9 bases. This CDR3 is 14 amino acids long. Germline V gene data show CDR1 as LNHDA and CDR2 as SQIVND (reference sequence). The V gene end was trimmed by 7 bases and the J gene end by 6 bases; junction bases not matched to a gene: 6. CDR3 in amino acids: CASISAGGPGELFF. In DNA, the CDR3 is TGTGCCAGTATATCGGCGGGAGGGCCCGGGGAGCTGTTTTTT. The variable domain in full, with the rest retrieved from reference TRBV19 and TRBJ2-2, is DGGITQSPKYLFRKEGQNVTLSCEQNLNHDAMYWYRQDPGQGLRLIYYSQIVNDFQKGDIAEGYSVSREKKESFPLTVTSAQKNPTAFYLCASISAGGPGELFFGEGSRLTVL.

This chain's CDR3 is CASSLPGQRSGANVLTF. The CDR3 DNA follows: TGTGCCAGTAGTCTGCCGGGACAAAGATCTGGGGCCAACGTCCTGACTTTC. The V gene is TRBV19, the J gene TRBJ2-6; possibly TRBD1 for D (6 bases). CDR3 length: 17 amino acids. Between the trimmed V and J ends, which lost 5 bases and 1 base, there was a span of 15 bases. In germline, CDR1 is LNHDA, CDR2 SQIVND (reference sequence).

The genes are TRBV5-1 and TRBJ2-3; D is unclear. From germline, CDR1 is SGHRS and CDR2 YFSETQ. The CDR3 length is 11 residues. Between the trimmed V and J ends, which lost 7 bases and 2 bases, there was a span of 5 bases. In nucleotides, the CDR3 is TGCGCCAGCTTCAACACAGATACGCAGTATTTT. This translates into CASFNTDTQYF.

V is TRBV9 and J is TRBJ2-2; the match to TRBD2 covers 10 bases. J was trimmed by 6 bases and V by 6 bases; bases with no gene match: 8. The V gene's germline CDR1 is SGDLS and CDR2 YYNGEE. The CDR3 is made up of 15 amino acids. The CDR3 bases are TGTGCCAGCACCAAACGGAGCGGGGGGGCCGGGGAGCTGTTTTTT. It yields the protein CASTKRSGGAGELFF.

This chain uses TRBV5-4 with TRBJ2-1; D is perhaps TRBD1 (6 bases). The V gene's germline CDR1 is SGHNT and CDR2 YYREEE (reference sequence). V shed 3 bases and J shed 5 bases, with 15 bases lying between them. The length of the CDR3 is 15 residues. CDR3 DNA sequence: TGTGCCAGCAGCTCGAAGGACAGATCGGACAATGAGCAGTTCTTC. It is translated as CASSSKDRSDNEQFF.

V usage is TRBV30 and J usage is TRBJ2-1; weak D call: TRBD2 (6 bases). Germline V lookup: CDR1 GTSNPN, CDR2 SVGIG (reference sequence). CDR3 length: 13 amino acids. Trimming cost V 2 bases and J 4 bases, with 9 bases left between them. The CDR3 coding sequence is TGTGCCTGGAGTAGGGGACTTTACAATGAGCAGTTCTTC. The encoded protein is CAWSRGLYNEQFF.

In DNA form, the CDR3 reads TGTGCCAGCAGTTACTCGATGCGGGCAGATACGCAGTATTTT. Protein: CASSYSMRADTQYF. The genes are TRBV6-5 and TRBJ2-3; the D gene is possibly TRBD2 (5 bases). V was pared by 0 bases and J by 4 bases, with 8 bases between. The germline CDR1 and CDR2 sequences are MNHEY and SVGAGI. The CDR3 has 14 amino acids.

The chain carries TRBV7-9 and TRBJ1-3; no firm D call. The V gene lost 5 bases and the J gene lost 8 bases, with 19 bases spanning the gap. Germline V gives CDR1 SEHNR, CDR2 FQNEAQ (reference sequence). The CDR3 is 15 residues long. The CDR3 loop reads CASSGRTGKGDTIYF. Here the CDR3 DNA reads TGTGCCAGCAGCGGAAGGACTGGGAAAGGTGACACCATATATTTT.

The chain is built from TRBV28 and TRBJ2-7, with a tentative D call TRBD1 (6 bases). Germline V CDR1 and CDR2: MDHEN, SYDVKM. Trimming shortened V by 6 bases and J by 5 bases, and 17 bases separated the two germline ends. CDR3 size: 14 residues. CDR3 sequence (DNA): TGTGCCAGCAGCTCTTTAGGGGGTCCGGACGAGCAGTACTTC. Its translation is CASSSLGGPDEQYF.

V and J are TRBV6-1 and TRBJ1-5; TRBD1 aligns across 7 bases. Per the germline V gene, CDR1 is MNHNS and CDR2 is SASEGT. The CDR3 length is 15 residues. Trimming took 1 base from V and 1 from J; bases not matched to a gene: 1. CDR3 DNA: TGTGCCAGCAGTGAAGGACAGGGAAGCAATCAGCCCCAGCATTTT. Encoded protein: CASSEGQGSNQPQHF.

This rearrangement joins TRBV28 to TRBJ2-4; D might be TRBD1 (6 bases). Germline CDR1 and CDR2: MDHEN and SYDVKM. The CDR3 spans 16 residues. V lost 4 bases and J lost 0, with 13 bases in between. The CDR3 region has the DNA TGTGCCAGCAGTTCCGGACAGTTCCTAGCCAAAAACATTCAGTACTTC. Its protein is CASSSGQFLAKNIQYF.

V usage is TRBV28 and J usage is TRBJ1-3; D call uncertain. CDR3 length: 14 residues. V was shortened by 7 bases and J by 7 bases, with 17 bases between the two germline ends. The germline CDR1 and CDR2 sequences are MDHEN and SYDVKM. The CDR3 loop is CASTLGIPTNTIYF. The DNA of the CDR3 is TGTGCCAGCACTTTGGGCATTCCAACTAACACCATATATTTT.

CDR3 DNA: TGTGCCAGCAGCGTAGTAGCGGGAGCTGGGGGTACGCAGTATTTT. It yields the protein CASSVVAGAGGTQYF. V is TRBV9 and J is TRBJ2-3; 9 bases agree with TRBD2. V lost 0 bases, J lost 8 bases, and 7 bases stayed unmatched. This CDR3 is 15 amino acids long. CDR1 is SGDLS, CDR2 YYNGEE, per germline.

In DNA form, the CDR3 reads TGTGCCAGCAGCTTGAAAGCGGGAGGGAAGACCCAGTACTTC. Protein sequence: CASSLKAGGKTQYF. The genes are TRBV5-4 and TRBJ2-5, with 10 bases fitting TRBD2. The CDR3 runs 14 residues. Looked up from germline, CDR1 is SGHNT and CDR2 is YYREEE (reference sequence). J was trimmed by 6 bases and V by 1 base; bases with no gene match: 3.

V and J are TRBV15 and TRBJ1-4, with D hard to call. The CDR3 length is 17 residues. V lost 0 bases to trimming and J lost 5 bases, with 16 bases between them. Germline V CDR1 and CDR2: LNHNV, YYDKDF (reference sequence). The CDR3: CATSRETTAEVNEKLFF. CDR3 DNA sequence: TGTGCCACCAGCAGAGAAACCACTGCGGAAGTAAATGAAAAACTGTTTTTT.

The CDR3 DNA is TGCGCCAGCAGCCAACAACTAGCGGGAGACCCCGAGCAGTACTTC. Protein: CASSQQLAGDPEQYF. V gene TRBV4-1 combines with J gene TRBJ2-7; 11 bases match TRBD2. Germline V gene data show CDR1 as MGHRA and CDR2 as YSYEKL. This CDR3 has 15 residues. J gave up 6 bases and V 2 bases, and 6 bases lay outside the gene matches.

In the case of this clone: The junction departs from the called germline gene at one end, perhaps through a read error. The rearrangement joins TRBV19 to TRBJ2-1, with 8 bases matching TRBD2. The CDR3 covers 15 residues. In germline, CDR1 is LNHDA, CDR2 SQIVND (reference sequence). CDR3 protein: CASSITSGSYNGQFF. CDR3 nucleotide sequence: TGTGCCAGTAGTATAACTAGCGGCTCCTACAATGGGCAGTTCTTC.

This chain links TRBV7-6 with TRBJ2-3; maybe TRBD2 (6 bases). This CDR3 is 14 amino acids long. Germline V CDR1 and CDR2: SGHVS, FNYEAQ. V was trimmed by 7 bases and J by 0 bases, leaving 11 bases between them. CDR3 nucleotide sequence: TGTGCCAGCACCCCCGGAGGGAGCACAGATACGCAGTATTTT. This codes for CASTPGGSTDTQYF.

The rearrangement links TRBV29-1 to TRBJ2-5; maybe TRBD1 (5 bases). V was clipped by 8 bases and J by 5 bases, with 21 bases between them. Germline loops: CDR1 SQVTM, CDR2 ANQGSEA. This CDR3 spans 14 amino acids. The CDR3 DNA follows: TGCAGCATAGTCCAGGGCGGTGTGATGGAGACCCAGTACTTC. Protein sequence: CSIVQGGVMETQYF.

The V gene is TRBV5-5, the J gene TRBJ1-4; D is undetermined. Germline V gene sequence: CDR1 SGHKS, CDR2 YYEKEE (reference sequence). V shed 1 base and J shed 4 bases, with 8 bases lying between them. There are 14 residues in the CDR3. The CDR3 loop is CASSLRRDNEKLFF. The DNA of the CDR3 is TGTGCCAGCAGCTTGCGCCGGGATAATGAAAAACTGTTTTTT.

This chain links TRBV28 with TRBJ1-4; 7 bases fit TRBD1. From germline, CDR1 is MDHEN and CDR2 SYDVKM. Trimming at V came to 4 bases and at J to 12 bases, leaving 14 bases not matched to a gene. The CDR3 extends over 15 amino acids. The chain's CDR3 is CASSSRQGRGRELFF. CDR3 coding DNA: TGTGCCAGCAGTTCCCGACAGGGCAGGGGGAGAGAACTGTTTTTT.

The chain joins TRBV4-1 to TRBJ1-1; D is possibly TRBD1 (6 bases). The ends were cut back, 3 bases at V and 3 bases at J, with 17 bases in the middle. The CDR3 consists of 16 residues. Germline CDR1 MGHRA, CDR2 YSYEKL. CDR3 coding DNA: TGCGCCAGCAGCCAGATCCTCCAGGGGTGGCACACTGAAGCTTTCTTT. Translating it yields CASSQILQGWHTEAFF.